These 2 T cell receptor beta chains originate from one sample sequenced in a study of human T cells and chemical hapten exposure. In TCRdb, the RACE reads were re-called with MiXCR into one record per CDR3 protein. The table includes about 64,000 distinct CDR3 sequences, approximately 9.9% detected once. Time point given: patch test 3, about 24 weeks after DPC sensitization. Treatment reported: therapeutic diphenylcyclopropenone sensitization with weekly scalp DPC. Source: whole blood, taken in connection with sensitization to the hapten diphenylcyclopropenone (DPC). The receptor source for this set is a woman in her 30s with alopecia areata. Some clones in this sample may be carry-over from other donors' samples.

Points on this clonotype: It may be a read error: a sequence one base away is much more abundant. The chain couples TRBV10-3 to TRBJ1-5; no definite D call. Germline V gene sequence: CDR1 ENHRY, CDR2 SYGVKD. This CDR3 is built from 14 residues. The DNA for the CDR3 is TGTGCCATCGGTGAAAACAGCCGCAATCAGCCCCAGCATTTT. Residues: CAIGENSRNQPQHF.

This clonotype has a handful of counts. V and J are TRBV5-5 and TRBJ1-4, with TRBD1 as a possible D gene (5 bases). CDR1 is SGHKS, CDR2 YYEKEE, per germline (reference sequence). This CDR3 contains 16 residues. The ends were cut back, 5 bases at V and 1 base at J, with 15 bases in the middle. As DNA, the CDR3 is TGTGCCAGCAGTACCTACGCTGGGGGAACTAATGAAAAACTGTTTTTT. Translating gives CASSTYAGGTNEKLFF.